Given below is one T cell receptor (beta chain) in context. Its matching antigen is unknown. Profiling relied on immunoSEQ multiplex PCR, and the TCRdb table lists in-frame clones only, not all of them. The repertoire holds around 77,000 clones, with roughly 85% as singletons. This sample stems from a study of OX40 agonist ivuxolimab in advanced cancers. At the level of the study: Three patients, one with hepatocellular carcinoma and two with cutaneous melanoma, responded partially.

Broader study findings: On average, CD8+ T cells showed a greater number of expanded clones than CD4+. Clonal expansion from baseline to week 6 occurred in both CD4+ and CD8+ T cells.

CDR3 length equals 14 residues. Germline assignment: CDR1 ENHRY and CDR2 SYGVKD. V was cut by 4 bases and J by 4 bases, with 11 bases left in between. The J gene is TRBJ1-5, the V gene TRBV10-3; D call uncertain. Sequencing was performed on CD4+ or CD8+ T cells sorted from blood, taken in a trial of the OX40 agonist ivuxolimab. This TCR came from an adult with an advanced solid tumor such as melanoma, head and neck, liver or kidney cancer. CDR3 coding DNA: TGTGCCATCAGTGTGTCGGCCCTAAATCAGCCCCAGCATTTT. It specifies CAISVSALNQPQHF.